A selection of T cell receptor beta chains follows, all from one sample in a study of cytomegalovirus exposure and HLA in healthy donors. Clones were read by immunoSEQ multiplex PCR, and TCRdb kept only the in-frame ones, dropping some. Seen here are 140,000 or so clones, approximately 91% observed once, and the top ten hold approximately 0.7%. The sequenced sample was PBMCs. Receptor source: a man in his late teens or twenties in good health and CMV-seronegative. Both conserved end residues are part of each CDR3. The D gene is left open where the match is weak. Rows may omit the clone size; those that give it use once, few, many or a size class.

v_call	d_call	j_call	clone_size	cdr3_nt	cdr3_aa
TRBV25-1	-	TRBJ2-1	-	TGTGCCAGCAGTGAAAGCGGGTCCTACAATGAGCAGTTCTTC	CASSESGSYNEQFF
TRBV2	-	TRBJ2-3	-	TGTGCCAGCAGTGACTTGAGCACAGATACGCAGTATTTT	CASSDLSTDTQYF
TRBV14	-	TRBJ2-5	-	TGTGCCAGCAGCCAAGTTCCGGGGTCCCAAGAGACCCAGTACTTC	CASSQVPGSQETQYF
TRBV2	TRBD1	TRBJ2-1	-	TGTGCCGGTCCGGGACAGGGTGACAATGAGCAGTTCTTC	CAGPGQGDNEQFF
TRBV6-5	-	TRBJ1-2	-	TGTGCCAGCAGTCCGGACAGTAACTATGGCTACACCTTC	CASSPDSNYGYTF
TRBV7-2	TRBD1	TRBJ2-1	once	TGTGCCAGCAGGGCCGGGACAGCTCTGTTCTTC	CASRAGTALFF
TRBV15	-	TRBJ1-5	few	TGTGCCACCAGCAGAGCGGTGGCGGGTCAGCCCCAGCATTTT	CATSRAVAGQPQHF
TRBV6-1	-	TRBJ1-5	-	TGTGCCAGCAGTGAGAACATGTATAGCAATCAGCCCCAGCATTTT	CASSENMYSNQPQHF
TRBV30	TRBD2	TRBJ2-5	-	TGTGCCTGGACCGGACTAGCTCGGGAGACCCAGTACTTC	CAWTGLARETQYF
TRBV5-1	TRBD2	TRBJ2-3	-	TGCGCCAGCAGCCCCGGGGGGGCCAGCGATACGCAGTATTTT	CASSPGGASDTQYF
TRBV9	-	TRBJ2-2	-	TGTGCCAGCAGCGTAGATTCCGGAAACCAGGGTTCCGGGGAGCTGTTTTTT	CASSVDSGNQGSGELFF
TRBV15	-	TRBJ1-1	-	TGTGCCACCAGCAGAGGGAAGGGGGTAGAGAACACTGAAGCTTTCTTT	CATSRGKGVENTEAFF
TRBV7-9	TRBD2	TRBJ2-5	-	TGTGCCAGCAGCTCGCCGGGACTAGCGGCCCAAGAGACCCAGTACTTC	CASSSPGLAAQETQYF
TRBV19	TRBD1	TRBJ1-4	-	TGTGCCAGTAGGCCGGGACAGATTAATGAAAAACTGTTTTTT	CASRPGQINEKLFF
TRBV7-6	-	TRBJ1-4	-	TGTGCCAGCAGCCAAAGACAGAATGAAAAACTGTTTTTT	CASSQRQNEKLFF
TRBV11-2	TRBD1	TRBJ1-4	-	TGTGCCAGCAGCCAAGTCCCGGGACAGGGGGCCGGGGGAAAACTGTTTTTT	CASSQVPGQGAGGKLFF
TRBV4-1	TRBD2	TRBJ2-2	-	TGCGCCAGCAGCCCGACTAGCGGGGGGCCAAGCACCGGGGAGCTGTTTTTT	CASSPTSGGPSTGELFF
TRBV19	TRBD1	TRBJ1-5	-	TGTGCCAGTAGTTCGGACAGGGGGCGTTTGGGGATCAATCAGCCCCAGCATTTT	CASSSDRGRLGINQPQHF